Listed below are T cell receptor beta chains from one sample, sequenced in a study of PD-L1 blockade in urothelial cancer. Here immunoSEQ multiplex PCR was the method, and the copy in TCRdb shows in-frame clones only, minus some. Among about 120,000 clones, less than 95% were seen once, and the ten largest hold less than 4.5%. The source was PBMCs, collected around atezolizumab (anti-PD-L1) treatment. The receptor source for this set is a man between 60 and 70 years old with urothelial cancer. CDR3s include the opening cysteine and the closing phenylalanine or tryptophan. Each record gives: J gene, V gene, D gene, clone size, CDR3 protein, CDR3 DNA. The D gene is left open where the match is weak. The listing skips clone size in some rows; elsewhere it reads once, few, many or a size class.

J: TRBJ2-2
V: TRBV28
D: -
size: -
CDR3: CASSRELNTGELFF
DNA: TGTGCCAGCAGTCGGGAGTTGAACACCGGGGAGCTGTTTTTT

J: TRBJ1-1
V: TRBV4-1
D: TRBD1
size: -
CDR3: CASSQGQGLNTEAFF
DNA: TGCGCCAGCAGCCAGGGACAGGGGTTGAACACTGAAGCTTTCTTT

J: TRBJ2-7
V: TRBV27
D: TRBD2
size: -
CDR3: CASSSGAGGSYEQYF
DNA: TGTGCCAGCAGTTCAGGAGCGGGAGGATCCTACGAGCAGTACTTC

J: TRBJ2-7
V: TRBV9
D: TRBD2
size: few
CDR3: CASSEIPGLPIYEQYF
DNA: TGTGCCAGCAGCGAAATCCCGGGACTACCGATCTACGAGCAGTACTTC

J: TRBJ2-6
V: TRBV7-2
D: -
size: few
CDR3: CASSYWTISGANVLTF
DNA: TGTGCCAGCAGCTACTGGACTATCTCTGGGGCCAACGTCCTGACTTTC

J: TRBJ1-2
V: TRBV7-8
D: -
size: -
CDR3: CASSQSIRGTSGGYTF
DNA: TGTGCCAGCAGCCAGAGTATAAGGGGTACGTCAGGTGGCTACACCTTC

J: TRBJ2-7
V: TRBV25-1
D: -
size: -
CDR3: CASKRTSEGEQYF
DNA: TGTGCCAGCAAGCGGACTTCGGAAGGCGAGCAGTACTTC

J: TRBJ2-1
V: TRBV7-2
D: TRBD2
size: -
CDR3: CASSSGGAGKPNEQFF
DNA: TGTGCCAGCAGCTCGGGTGGAGCGGGAAAGCCGAATGAGCAGTTCTTC

J: TRBJ2-1
V: TRBV5-4
D: TRBD1
size: -
CDR3: CASSLDLRGRNEQFF
DNA: TGTGCCAGCAGCTTGGACCTCAGGGGGCGGAATGAGCAGTTCTTC

J: TRBJ1-1
V: TRBV6-5
D: -
size: -
CDR3: CASRKQENVREAFF
DNA: TGTGCCAGCAGGAAACAGGAAAATGTAAGAGAAGCTTTCTTT

J: TRBJ1-6
V: TRBV15
D: -
size: -
CDR3: CATQGTYNSPLHF
DNA: TGTGCCACCCAGGGAACTTATAATTCACCCCTCCACTTT

J: TRBJ2-1
V: TRBV29-1
D: -
size: -
CDR3: CSVERNEQFF
DNA: TGCAGCGTTGAACGCAATGAGCAGTTCTTC

J: TRBJ1-2
V: TRBV28
D: TRBD1
size: -
CDR3: CASSLIYSGQGLGGYTF
DNA: TGTGCCAGCAGTTTAATATATTCCGGACAGGGCTTGGGTGGCTACACCTTC

J: TRBJ2-5
V: TRBV5-1
D: TRBD2
size: once
CDR3: CASSTGTRLGETQYF
DNA: TGCGCCAGCAGCACCGGGACTAGGCTAGGGGAGACCCAGTACTTC

J: TRBJ2-5
V: TRBV5-6
D: -
size: -
CDR3: CASSLVGEYQETQYF
DNA: TGTGCCAGCAGCTTGGTCGGGGAGTACCAAGAGACCCAGTACTTC

J: TRBJ2-3
V: TRBV7-6
D: -
size: -
CDR3: CASSLVGRRSTDTQYF
DNA: TGTGCCAGCAGCTTAGTGGGGCGCAGGAGCACAGATACGCAGTATTTT

J: TRBJ2-1
V: TRBV6-5
D: TRBD1
size: -
CDR3: CASSYSMTGAYNEQFF
DNA: TGTGCCAGCAGTTACTCGATGACAGGGGCATACAATGAGCAGTTCTTC

J: TRBJ2-7
V: TRBV5-1
D: TRBD2
size: -
CDR3: CASSLDRGSDEQYF
DNA: TGCGCCAGCAGCTTGGACCGCGGGAGTGACGAGCAGTACTTC

J: TRBJ2-5
V: TRBV5-4
D: TRBD2
size: -
CDR3: CASSREGGETQYF
DNA: TGTGCCAGCAGCCGGGAGGGTGGAGAGACCCAGTACTTC

J: TRBJ2-5
V: TRBV5-1
D: TRBD2
size: -
CDR3: CASSLDGGGGPQETQYF
DNA: TGCGCCAGCAGCTTGGACGGCGGGGGGGGGCCCCAAGAGACCCAGTACTTC

J: TRBJ2-1
V: TRBV7-9
D: -
size: -
CDR3: CASYRDIYYNEQFF
DNA: TGTGCCAGCTACCGGGACATATACTACAATGAGCAGTTCTTC

J: TRBJ1-6
V: TRBV4-3
D: TRBD1
size: -
CDR3: CASSQGQLDNSPLHF
DNA: TGCGCCAGCAGCCAGGGACAGTTGGACAATTCACCCCTCCACTTT

J: TRBJ2-3
V: TRBV7-9
D: TRBD2
size: -
CDR3: CASSLSPGLGLVADTQYF
DNA: TGTGCCAGCAGCTTATCTCCCGGACTCGGACTAGTGGCAGATACGCAGTATTTT

J: TRBJ1-2
V: TRBV29-1
D: -
size: -
CDR3: CSVEGTHGYTF
DNA: TGCAGCGTTGAAGGGACACATGGCTACACCTTC

J: TRBJ2-3
V: TRBV7-3
D: TRBD2
size: -
CDR3: CASSPPPGLGTDTQYF
DNA: TGTGCCAGCAGCCCCCCGCCGGGACTAGGGACAGATACGCAGTATTTT

J: TRBJ1-1
V: TRBV6-5
D: TRBD1
size: once
CDR3: CASSYPGQGSFF
DNA: TGTGCCAGCAGTTACCCGGGACAGGGATCTTTCTTT